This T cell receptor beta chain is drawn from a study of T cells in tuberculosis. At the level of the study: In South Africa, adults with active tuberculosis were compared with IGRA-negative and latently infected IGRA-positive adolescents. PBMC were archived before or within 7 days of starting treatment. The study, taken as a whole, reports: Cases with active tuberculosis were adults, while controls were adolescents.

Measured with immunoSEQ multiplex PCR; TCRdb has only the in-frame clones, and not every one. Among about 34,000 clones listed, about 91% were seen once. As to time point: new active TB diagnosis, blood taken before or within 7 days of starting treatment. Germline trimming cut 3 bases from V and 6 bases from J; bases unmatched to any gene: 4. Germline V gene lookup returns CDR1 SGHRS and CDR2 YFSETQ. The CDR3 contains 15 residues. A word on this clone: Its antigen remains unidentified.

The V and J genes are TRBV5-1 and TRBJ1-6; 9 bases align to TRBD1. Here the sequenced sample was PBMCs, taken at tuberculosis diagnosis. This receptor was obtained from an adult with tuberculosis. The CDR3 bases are TGCGCCAGCAGCTCTCCGGGACAGGGTAATTCACCCCTCCACTTT. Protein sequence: CASSSPGQGNSPLHF. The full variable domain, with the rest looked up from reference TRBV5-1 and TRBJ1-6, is KAGVTQTPRYLIKTRGQQVTLSCSPISGHRSVSWYQQTPGQGLQFLFEYFSETQRNKGNFPGRFSGRQFSNSRSEMNVSTLELGDSALYLCASSSPGQGNSPLHFGNGTRLTVT.